Only a few counts were recorded for the clone carrying this T cell receptor (beta chain). The CDR3 is 15 residues long. Trimming removed 5 bases from V and 4 bases from J; junction bases left unmatched: 7. Germline V gene sequence: CDR1 WSHSY, CDR2 SAAADI. This entry is derived from a study of early T cells in non-severe SARS-CoV-2 infection. The TCR library protocol was used to attach unique molecular identifiers. These identifiers were attached to individual cDNA molecules. TCRdb re-derived calls from the 5' RACE reads in MiXCR, one entry per CDR3 protein. Among some 70,000 distinct CDR3 sequences listed, 9.5% were seen once.

This clonotype was obtained from an adult who was a healthcare worker with PCR-confirmed SARS-CoV-2 infection or an uninfected control (not recorded which). This sequence joins TRBV10-2 and TRBJ1-1; TRBD1 aligns across 10 bases. The sequencing input was whole blood. CDR3 DNA sequence: TGCGCCAGCAGTAATCCGGGACAGGGGCCCACTGAAGCTTTCTTT. Translation gives CASSNPGQGPTEAFF.